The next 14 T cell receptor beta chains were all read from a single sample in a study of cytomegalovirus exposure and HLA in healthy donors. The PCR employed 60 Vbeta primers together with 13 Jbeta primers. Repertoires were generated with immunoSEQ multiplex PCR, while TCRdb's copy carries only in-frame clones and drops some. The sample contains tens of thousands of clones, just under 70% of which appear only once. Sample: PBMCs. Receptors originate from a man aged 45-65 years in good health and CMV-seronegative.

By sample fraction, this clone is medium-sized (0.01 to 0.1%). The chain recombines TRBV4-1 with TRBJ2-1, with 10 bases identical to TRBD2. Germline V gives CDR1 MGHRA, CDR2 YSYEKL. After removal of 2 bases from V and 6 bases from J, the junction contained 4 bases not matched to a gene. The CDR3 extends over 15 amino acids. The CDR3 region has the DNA TGCGCCAGCAGCCAACTAGCGGGAGCGGGCAATGAGCAGTTCTTC. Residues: CASSQLAGAGNEQFF.

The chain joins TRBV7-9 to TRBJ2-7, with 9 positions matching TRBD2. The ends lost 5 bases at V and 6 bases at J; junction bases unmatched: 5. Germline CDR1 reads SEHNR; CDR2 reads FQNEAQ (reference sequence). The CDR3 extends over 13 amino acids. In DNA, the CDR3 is TGTGCCAGCAGCCGCGGGGGGGCTCCCGAGCAGTACTTC. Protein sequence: CASSRGGAPEQYF. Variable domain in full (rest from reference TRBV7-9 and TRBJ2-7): DTGVSQNPRHKITKRGQNVTFRCDPISEHNRLYWYRQTLGQGPEFLTYFQNEAQLEKSRLLSDRFSAERPKGSFSTLEIQRTEQGDSAMYLCASSRGGAPEQYFGPGTRLTVT.

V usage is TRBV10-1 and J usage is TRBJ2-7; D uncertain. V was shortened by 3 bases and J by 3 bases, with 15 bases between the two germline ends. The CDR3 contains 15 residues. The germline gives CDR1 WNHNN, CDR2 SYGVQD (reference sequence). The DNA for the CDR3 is TGCGCCAGCAGTGACCTATGGCTGACTTGCTACGAGCAGTACGTC. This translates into CASSDLWLTCYEQYV.

The CDR3 sequence is CASSLDTSYEQYF. Here the CDR3 DNA reads TGTGCCAGCAGCCTTGACACCTCCTACGAGCAGTACTTC. This chain uses TRBV7-3 with TRBJ2-7; D not resolved. Germline lookup yields CDR1 SGHTA and CDR2 FQGTGA. The CDR3 sequence is 13 residues long. Trimming removed 5 bases at V and 0 bases at J, with 8 bases between.

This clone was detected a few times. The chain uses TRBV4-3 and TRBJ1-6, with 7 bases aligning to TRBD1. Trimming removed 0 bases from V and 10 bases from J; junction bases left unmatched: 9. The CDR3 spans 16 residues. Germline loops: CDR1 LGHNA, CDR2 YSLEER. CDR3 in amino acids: CASSQDSQGVHSPLHF. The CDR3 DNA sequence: TGCGCCAGCAGCCAAGATAGTCAGGGGGTCCACTCACCCCTCCACTTT.

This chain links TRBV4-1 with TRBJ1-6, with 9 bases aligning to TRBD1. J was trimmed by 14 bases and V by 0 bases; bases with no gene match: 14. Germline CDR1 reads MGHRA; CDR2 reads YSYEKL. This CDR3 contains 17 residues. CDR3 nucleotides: TGCGCCAGCAGCCAAGAGTCCTGGGACAGGGTTCGGGGTTCCCTCCACTTT. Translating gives CASSQESWDRVRGSLHF.

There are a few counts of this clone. The CDR3 DNA reads as TGTGCCAGCAGCTTGGCCCTTTCTAGTGGCGATACGCAGTATTTT. Residues: CASSLALSSGDTQYF. V is TRBV5-4 and J is TRBJ2-3; D not certain. Per germline, CDR1 SGHNT and CDR2 YYREEE (reference sequence). The CDR3 has 15 amino acids. Trimming left V 0 bases short and J 6 bases short, with 14 bases between. Using reference TRBV5-4 and TRBJ2-3 for the parts outside the CDR3, the full variable domain is ETGVTQSPTHLIKTRGQQVTLRCSSQSGHNTVSWYQQALGQGPQFIFQYYREEENGRGNFPPRFSGLQFPNYSSELNVNALELDDSALYLCASSLALSSGDTQYFGPGTRLTVL.

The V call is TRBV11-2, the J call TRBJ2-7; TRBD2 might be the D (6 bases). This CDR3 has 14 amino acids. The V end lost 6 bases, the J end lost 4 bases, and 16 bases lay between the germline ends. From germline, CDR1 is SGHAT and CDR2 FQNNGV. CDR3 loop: CASRPYREKYEQYF. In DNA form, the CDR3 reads TGTGCCAGCAGACCCTACCGGGAGAAATACGAGCAGTACTTC.

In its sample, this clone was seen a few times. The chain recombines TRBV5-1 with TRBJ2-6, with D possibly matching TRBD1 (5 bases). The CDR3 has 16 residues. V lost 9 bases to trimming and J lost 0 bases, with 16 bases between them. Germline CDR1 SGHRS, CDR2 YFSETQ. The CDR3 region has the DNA TGCGCCATCACAGGCACTACTCGCTCTGGGGCCAACGTCCTGACTTTC. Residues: CAITGTTRSGANVLTF.

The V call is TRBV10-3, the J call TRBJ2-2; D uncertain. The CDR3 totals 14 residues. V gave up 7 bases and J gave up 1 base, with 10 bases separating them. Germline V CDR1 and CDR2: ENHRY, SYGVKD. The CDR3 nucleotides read TGTGCCATCAAAGTTGCGCTGAACACCGGGGAGCTGTTTTTT. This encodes CAIKVALNTGELFF.

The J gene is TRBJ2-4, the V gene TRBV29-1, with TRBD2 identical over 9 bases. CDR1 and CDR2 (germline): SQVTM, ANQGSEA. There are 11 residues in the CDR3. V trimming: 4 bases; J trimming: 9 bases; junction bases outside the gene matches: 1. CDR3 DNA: TGCAGCGTTGCGCGGGGGGGCATTCAGTACTTC. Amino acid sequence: CSVARGGIQYF.

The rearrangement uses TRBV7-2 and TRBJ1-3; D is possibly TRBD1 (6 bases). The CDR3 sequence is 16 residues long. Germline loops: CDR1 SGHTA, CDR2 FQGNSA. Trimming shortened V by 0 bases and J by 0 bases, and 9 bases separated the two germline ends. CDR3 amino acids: CASSLAGAGSGNTIYF. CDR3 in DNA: TGTGCCAGCAGCTTAGCGGGGGCAGGCTCTGGAAACACCATATATTTT.

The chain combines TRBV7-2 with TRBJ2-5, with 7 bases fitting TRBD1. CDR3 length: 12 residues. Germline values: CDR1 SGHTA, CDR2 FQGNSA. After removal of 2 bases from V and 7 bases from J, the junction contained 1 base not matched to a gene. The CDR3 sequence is CASSLSGGTQYF. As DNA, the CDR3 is TGTGCCAGCAGCTTATCAGGGGGGACCCAGTACTTC.

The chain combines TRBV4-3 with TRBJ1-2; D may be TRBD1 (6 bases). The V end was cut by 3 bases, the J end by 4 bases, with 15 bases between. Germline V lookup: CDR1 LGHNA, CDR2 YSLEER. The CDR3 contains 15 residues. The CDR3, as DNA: TGCGCCAGCAGCCATACAACAGGGTTCGTCTATGGCTACACCTTC. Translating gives CASSHTTGFVYGYTF.